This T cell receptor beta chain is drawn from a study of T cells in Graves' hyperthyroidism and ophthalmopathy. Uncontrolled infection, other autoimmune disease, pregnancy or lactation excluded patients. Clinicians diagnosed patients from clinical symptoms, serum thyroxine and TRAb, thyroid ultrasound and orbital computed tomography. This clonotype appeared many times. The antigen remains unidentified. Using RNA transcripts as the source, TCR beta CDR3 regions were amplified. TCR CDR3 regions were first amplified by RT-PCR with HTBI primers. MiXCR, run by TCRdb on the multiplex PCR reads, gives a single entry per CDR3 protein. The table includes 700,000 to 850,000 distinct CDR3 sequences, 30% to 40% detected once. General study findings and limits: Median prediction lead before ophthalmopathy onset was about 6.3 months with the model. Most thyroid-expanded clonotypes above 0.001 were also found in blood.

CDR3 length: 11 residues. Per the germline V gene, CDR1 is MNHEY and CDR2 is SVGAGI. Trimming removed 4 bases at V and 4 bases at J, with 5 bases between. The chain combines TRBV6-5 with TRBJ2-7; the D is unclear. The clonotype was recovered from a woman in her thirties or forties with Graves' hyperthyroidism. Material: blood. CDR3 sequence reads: CASSWNYEQYF. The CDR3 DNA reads TGTGCCAGCAGTTGGAATTACGAGCAGTACTTC.